The clone carrying this T cell receptor beta chain was recorded only once. What it recognizes is unknown. This sample is part of a study of CD8 T cells in Susac syndrome. Whole-study context: Patients with Susac syndrome were therapy-naive, on corticosteroids, or on intravenous immunoglobulin alone at blood draw. The study's findings and limits: Individuals included in the TCR sequencing and HLA analysis were acknowledged by the study to be relatively few in number.

After extraction with the RNeasy kit, roughly 0.5 to 1 ug of the RNA was reverse transcribed using random hexamers. Amplification of TCR beta CDR3 by immunoSEQ multiplex PCR spanned 54 Vbeta and 13 Jbeta. Each CDR3 protein gets one entry after TCRdb re-called the immunoSEQ multiplex PCR reads with MiXCR. The sample records fewer than 150,000 distinct CDR3 sequences, about 95% being singletons. The CDR3 is made up of 16 amino acids. Germline V gene data show CDR1 as WNHNN and CDR2 as SYGVQD (reference sequence). Trimming took 1 base from V and 5 from J; bases not matched to a gene: 8. From blood CD8+ and CD4+ T cells, the TCR beta chain was sequenced.

The TCR was taken from a human donor with Susac syndrome. The specimen was CD8+ T cells from PBMCs. The chain employs TRBV10-1 and TRBJ2-1; 7 bases line up with TRBD1. CDR3 sequence reads: CASSEYAGTANNEQFF. In DNA form, the CDR3 reads TGCGCCAGCAGTGAGTACGCCGGGACAGCCAACAATGAGCAGTTCTTC.